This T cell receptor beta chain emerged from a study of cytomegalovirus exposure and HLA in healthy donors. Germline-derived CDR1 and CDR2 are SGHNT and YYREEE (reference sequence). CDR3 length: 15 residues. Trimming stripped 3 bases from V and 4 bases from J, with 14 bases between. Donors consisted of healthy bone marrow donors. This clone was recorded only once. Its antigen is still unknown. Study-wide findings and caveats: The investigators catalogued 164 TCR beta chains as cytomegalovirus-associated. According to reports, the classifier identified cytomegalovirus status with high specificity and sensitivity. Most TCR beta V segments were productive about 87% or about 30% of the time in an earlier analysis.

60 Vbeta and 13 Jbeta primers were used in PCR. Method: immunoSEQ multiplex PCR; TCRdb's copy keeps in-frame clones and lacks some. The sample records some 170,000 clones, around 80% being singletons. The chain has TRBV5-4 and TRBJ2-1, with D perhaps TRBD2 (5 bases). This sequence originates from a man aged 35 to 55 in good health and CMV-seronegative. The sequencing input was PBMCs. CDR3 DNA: TGTGCCAGCAGCTCCCCCCGCGGGCCGTACAATGAGCAGTTCTTC. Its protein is CASSSPRGPYNEQFF.